This T cell receptor (beta chain) stems from a study of cytotoxic CD8 clonotypes in ibrutinib-treated CLL. V lost 8 bases and J lost 2, with 14 bases in between. CDR1 is KGHSH and CDR2 is LQKENI in the germline V gene. This CDR3 comprises 14 residues. Target depth was 1 in 200,000 to 1 in 1 million T cells, about 10x per clonotype. Measured with immunoSEQ multiplex PCR; TCRdb has only the in-frame clones, and not every one. Of some 130,000 clones listed, about 78% are singletons. Specimen: PBMCs, collected after 24 months of ibrutinib treatment. The source of this sequence is a human donor with chronic lymphocytic leukemia. The chain is built from TRBV18 and TRBJ2-3; a possible D gene is TRBD2 (5 bases). The DNA of the CDR3 is TGTGCCAGCACCCGGCGGGCGGACACAGATACGCAGTATTTT. Its translation is CASTRRADTDTQYF. Combining the CDR3 with reference TRBV18 and TRBJ2-3 gives the whole variable domain NAGVMQNPRHLVRRRGQEARLRCSPMKGHSHVYWYRQLPEEGLKFMVYLQKENIIDESGMPKERFSAEFPKEGPSILRIQQVVRGDSAAYFCASTRRADTDTQYFGPGTRLTVL.